This T cell receptor (beta chain) was found in a study of response to subunit inactivated influenza vaccine. TCRdb used MiXCR to reprocess the RT-PCR reads, holding one entry per CDR3 protein. Among a few hundred thousand distinct CDR3 sequences listed, approximately 7.8% were seen once. This clonotype was seen ten or more times. The sequence was collected from a man between 50 and 75 years old who received an inactivated influenza vaccine. The source was PBMCs from blood, collected about 23 months after vaccination.

The DNA of the CDR3 is TGTGCCAGCAGCCAAGTGCGGGGGGGCCGGGAGACCCAGTACTTC. This gives the protein CASSQVRGGRETQYF. The gene calls are TRBV14 and TRBJ2-5, with 9 bases lining up with TRBD2. The CDR3 is 15 residues long. J lost 5 bases, V lost 1 base, and 5 bases had no gene match. Germline-derived CDR1 and CDR2 are SGHDN and FVKESK.